This T cell receptor beta chain was recorded in a study of T-cell reconstitution after alpha-beta-depleted transplantation in children. Study conclusions and caveats: Recipient T cells and thymic progenitors that survived gave rise to the high TCRbeta diversity observed at day 60 in some patients. Newly produced T cells mostly accounted for T-cell counts and diversity one year post-transplant. It was reported that alpha-beta T cells came from several hundred expanded graft clones (about two months after transplant).

The TCRbeta library incorporated unique molecular identifiers. TCRdb re-called the PCR reads through MiXCR, storing one row per CDR3 protein. The sample includes some 460,000 distinct CDR3 sequences, roughly 15% of them seen just once. This CDR3 contains 14 residues. Trimming left V 1 base short and J 8 bases short, with 11 bases between. Germline V gene lookup returns CDR1 MGHRA and CDR2 YSYEKL. This clonotype appeared a few times. Its antigen is as yet unknown. Sequenced material: PBMCs, mostly from graft donor cells, taken 360 days after TCRalphabeta/CD19-depleted stem cell transplant. This sequence joins TRBV4-1 and TRBJ1-4; a possible D gene is TRBD1 (5 bases). The source is a boy in the first two years of life who had a stem cell transplant for Wiskott-Aldrich syndrome, so the T cells may come from the graft donor. The CDR3 is CASSQVGVFEKLFF. The CDR3 DNA follows: TGCGCCAGCAGCCAAGTGGGGGTATTCGAAAAACTGTTTTTT.